This TCR beta chain was identified in a study of Ad26.COV2.S vaccination and SARS-CoV-2 variants. Specified treatment: 15 to 20 received Ad26.COV2.S at low or high dose, single or two shots; about five received placebo; per-sample allocation not given. Following the first vaccine or placebo injection, samples were taken on day 63. Assay: immunoSEQ multiplex PCR; the TCRdb copy retains only in-frame clones and omits some. The data hold about 680,000 clones, with 80% to 90% observed a single time. The TCR comes from a person between 18 and 60 years old who received the Ad26.COV2.S COVID-19 vaccine or a placebo. The material was peripheral blood, obtained in a trial of Ad26.COV2.S vaccine versus placebo.

CDR3 residues: CASGTRGIENSPLHF. The CDR3 DNA is TGTGCCAGCGGGACTCGAGGAATCGAAAATTCACCCCTCCACTTT. This sequence joins TRBV6-5 and TRBJ1-6; the D gene is possibly TRBD1 (5 bases). CDR1 is MNHEY, CDR2 SVGAGI, per germline. The CDR3 has 15 amino acids. Trimming left V 8 bases short and J 7 bases short, with 18 bases between.